Sequencing of this T cell receptor beta chain was carried out in a study of T cells after yellow fever vaccination. Findings and limits, study-wide: Relatively few clonotypes were ones that appeared in both CD4 and CD8 compartments.

TCRdb passed the 5' RACE reads through MiXCR, listing each CDR3 protein once. The sample includes under 300,000 distinct CDR3 sequences, about an eighth of them seen just once. CDR3 size: 15 residues. V was cut by 5 bases and J by 9 bases, with 23 bases left in between. Comments on this clonotype: Antigen unknown.

Sequences were derived from CD4+ T cells sorted from PBMCs, sampled 45 days after the yellow fever booster vaccination. This receptor was identified in a man younger than 45 who received the YFV17D yellow fever vaccine. The J gene is TRBJ2-7, the V gene TRBV12-3 or TRBV12-4; weak D call: TRBD2 (6 bases). The CDR3 loop reads CASSIGTVRDVGQYF. In DNA, the CDR3 is TGTGCCAGCAGTATCGGGACTGTACGCGACGTCGGGCAGTACTTC.